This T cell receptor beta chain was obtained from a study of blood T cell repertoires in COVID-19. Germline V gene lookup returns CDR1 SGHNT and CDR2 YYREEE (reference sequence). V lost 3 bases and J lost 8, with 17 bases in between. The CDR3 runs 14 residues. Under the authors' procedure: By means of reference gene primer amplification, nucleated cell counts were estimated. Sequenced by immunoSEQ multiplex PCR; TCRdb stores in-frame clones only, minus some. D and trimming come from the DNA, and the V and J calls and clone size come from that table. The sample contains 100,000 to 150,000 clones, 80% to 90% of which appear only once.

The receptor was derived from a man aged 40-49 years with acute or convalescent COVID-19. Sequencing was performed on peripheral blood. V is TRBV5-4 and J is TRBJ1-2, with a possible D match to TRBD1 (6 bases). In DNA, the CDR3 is TGTGCCAGCAGCTGGCGGGGGGGCGCGACAGGCTACACCTTC. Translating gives CASSWRGGATGYTF.